Here is one T cell receptor (beta chain) with its context. Here immunoSEQ multiplex PCR was the method, and the copy in TCRdb shows in-frame clones only, minus some. The sample records about 16,000 clones, over 75% being singletons. The data belong to a study of blood T cell repertoires in COVID-19. Across the whole study: Samples of COVID-19 (acute and convalescent) were obtained from the United States, Italy and Spain. PBMCs, B-cell-depleted T cells, or T cells provided the cDNA or gDNA that made up the material.

V lost 2 bases, J lost 4 bases, and 3 bases stayed unmatched. This CDR3 has 14 residues. In germline, CDR1 is MDHEN, CDR2 SYDVKM. Sample: peripheral blood. This clonotype was obtained from a woman in her seventies with active COVID-19. The V call is TRBV28, the J call TRBJ1-1; 8 bases are a match to TRBD1. The CDR3 DNA reads TGTGCCAGCAGTTTACCCACAGGGGGCACTGAAGCTTTCTTT. Encoded protein: CASSLPTGGTEAFF.